This TCR beta chain was observed in a study of shared clonotypes between healthy human individuals. Replicate PCRs for unsorted PBMC used around 270 ng DNA (about 30,000 T cell genomes). The table came from immunoSEQ multiplex PCR; TCRdb's copy has only in-frame clones and leaves some out. Among fewer than 550,000 clones listed, 60% to 80% were seen once. The CDR3 runs 14 residues. Trimming shortened V by 4 bases and J by 0 bases, and 9 bases separated the two germline ends. Germline V gene data show CDR1 as SGHDN and CDR2 as FVKESK. The donors were all Caucasian adults (living in Nashville, Tennessee).

Input material: PBMCs. The genes are TRBV14 and TRBJ1-2; D remains ambiguous. This TCR came from a woman in her thirties or forties in good health. Some clones in this sample may be carry-over from other donors' samples. The CDR3 DNA is TGTGCCAGCAGCCCAAGCGGGCCTAACTATGGCTACACCTTC. Translation gives CASSPSGPNYGYTF.